The 16 T cell receptor beta chains listed next were all sequenced from one sample in a study of blood T cell repertoires in COVID-19. Clones were sequenced by immunoSEQ multiplex PCR, and TCRdb holds only the in-frame ones, with some missing. The sample consists of about 180,000 clones, 80% to 90% of them appearing once. Sequenced sample: peripheral blood. The source of these receptors is a young man who had recovered from COVID-19.

This rearrangement joins TRBV20-1 to TRBJ2-1; TRBD2 is a possible D gene (5 bases). This CDR3 spans 19 amino acids. The germline V gene encodes CDR1 DFQATT and CDR2 SNEGSKA (reference sequence). V shed 3 bases and J shed 0 bases, with 24 bases lying between them. The DNA for the CDR3 is TGCAGTGCTAGTGGCAACGGGGTGGCGGGCCAAAGCTCCTACAATGAGCAGTTCTTC. Protein sequence: CSASGNGVAGQSSYNEQFF.

This chain connects TRBV5-5 to TRBJ1-4; 8 bases align to TRBD1. This CDR3 is 15 amino acids long. Unmatched junction bases numbered 8, after V lost 2 bases and J lost 8 bases. Germline CDR1 is SGHKS and CDR2 is YYEKEE (reference sequence). The CDR3 region is CASSFPGTGGEKLFF. DNA for the CDR3: TGTGCCAGCAGCTTCCCCGGGACAGGAGGCGAAAAACTGTTTTTT.

This clone came up a few times. The chain joins TRBV18 to TRBJ2-7; D is perhaps TRBD1 (5 bases). CDR1 is KGHSH and CDR2 is LQKENI in the germline V gene. Trimming shortened V by 8 bases and J by 3 bases, and 14 bases separated the two germline ends. The CDR3 extends over 13 amino acids. The CDR3 region has the DNA TGTGCCAGCGACAGTCCTCTAGTCTACGAGCAGTACTTC. Its translation is CASDSPLVYEQYF. The variable domain in full, with the rest retrieved from reference TRBV18 and TRBJ2-7, is NAGVMQNPRHLVRRRGQEARLRCSPMKGHSHVYWYRQLPEEGLKFMVYLQKENIIDESGMPKERFSAEFPKEGPSILRIQQVVRGDSAAYFCASDSPLVYEQYFGPGTRLTVT.

V and J are TRBV30 and TRBJ1-5; D is unresolved. Germline CDR1 reads GTSNPN; CDR2 reads SVGIG (reference sequence). This CDR3 is built from 17 residues. V lost 2 bases and J 4 bases, leaving 21 bases between the germline ends. Written as DNA, the CDR3 is TGTGCCTGGAGTCACGGGAAGGCAATTCCATGGAATCAGCCCCAGCATTTT. Its translation: CAWSHGKAIPWNQPQHF.

This chain uses TRBV4-3 with TRBJ1-1, with unresolved D. V was pared by 4 bases and J by 4 bases, with 13 bases between. The CDR3 runs 14 residues. Per the germline V gene, CDR1 is LGHNA and CDR2 is YSLEER. The chain's CDR3 is CASSLGGRGTEAFF. As DNA, the CDR3 is TGCGCCAGCAGCCTAGGAGGGCGGGGCACTGAAGCTTTCTTT.

V gene TRBV25-1 combines with J gene TRBJ2-1; D not certain. Germline CDR1 reads MGHDK; CDR2 reads SYGVNS. V lost 3 bases, J lost 9 bases, and 6 bases lay in between. The CDR3 length is 11 residues. The CDR3 region has the DNA TGTGCCAGCAGTGACAGCGTTGAGCAGTTCTTC. This encodes CASSDSVEQFF.

CDR3 DNA sequence: TGTGCCAGCAGCTTTATAGGTAGCCTAAATGAGCAGTTCTTC. It specifies CASSFIGSLNEQFF. J is TRBJ2-1 and V is TRBV5-5; D remains unclear. The CDR3 covers 14 residues. The germline V gene encodes CDR1 SGHKS and CDR2 YYEKEE (reference sequence). V was cut by 2 bases and J by 7 bases, with 13 bases left in between.

J is TRBJ1-3 and V is TRBV15; possibly TRBD1 for D (5 bases). The ends were cut back, 11 bases at V and 1 base at J, with 12 bases in the middle. The CDR3 has 13 amino acids. From germline, CDR1 is LNHNV and CDR2 YYDKDF (reference sequence). The CDR3 bases are TGTGCCTCTCAGCGGGGGTCTGGAAACACCATATATTTT. Amino acid sequence: CASQRGSGNTIYF.

Written as DNA, the CDR3 is TGTGCCAGCAGCTTAATGGGGGCTAGCGGCACTGAAGCTTTCTTT. As protein: CASSLMGASGTEAFF. V is TRBV7-2 and J is TRBJ1-1; tentatively, D is TRBD1 (6 bases). V was pared by 2 bases and J by 4 bases, with 14 bases between. This CDR3 contains 15 residues. From germline, CDR1 is SGHTA and CDR2 FQGNSA.

The CDR3 here is CASTQGGGYTF. CDR3 DNA: TGTGCCAGCACCCAGGGGGGAGGCTACACCTTC. This sequence joins TRBV6-5 and TRBJ1-2, with TRBD1 matching over 7 bases. Germline V gene data show CDR1 as MNHEY and CDR2 as SVGAGI. The V and J ends lost 7 bases and 8 bases, in that order; junction bases with no gene match: 4. The CDR3 contains 11 residues.

The gene calls are TRBV18 and TRBJ2-7; TRBD2 matches at 7 bases. The germline CDR1 and CDR2 sequences are KGHSH and LQKENI. The CDR3 length is 15 residues. Trimming took 0 bases from V and 3 from J; bases not matched to a gene: 5. The CDR3 nucleotides are TGTGCCAGCTCACCACCGCGCCAGCGGGGCTACGAGCAGTACTTC. Protein product: CASSPPRQRGYEQYF.

The chain links TRBV7-9 to TRBJ2-7; tentatively, D is TRBD2 (5 bases). V lost 1 base and J 0 bases, leaving 22 bases between the germline ends. CDR3 length equals 19 residues. CDR1 and CDR2 (germline): SEHNR, FQNEAQ (reference sequence). CDR3 loop: CASSLVEGSGPRFSYEQYF. CDR3 nucleotides: TGTGCCAGCAGCTTAGTTGAGGGATCTGGCCCCAGATTCTCCTACGAGCAGTACTTC.

The chain combines TRBV30 with TRBJ1-4; no firm D call. V lost 0 bases and J lost 7, with 12 bases in between. The CDR3 contains 14 residues. Looked up from germline, CDR1 is GTSNPN and CDR2 is SVGIG (reference sequence). Written as DNA, the CDR3 is TGTGCCTGGAGTGTGTGGGCGGGCGGTGAAAAACTGTTTTTT. It yields the protein CAWSVWAGGEKLFF.

The genes are TRBV2 and TRBJ2-5, with D tentatively TRBD1 (5 bases). V lost 7 bases, J lost 2 bases, and 11 bases lay in between. CDR1 is SNHLY and CDR2 is FYNNEI in the germline V gene. The CDR3 spans 13 residues. Here the CDR3 reads CASIGAFQETQYF. The CDR3 DNA reads TGTGCCAGCATAGGGGCTTTTCAAGAGACCCAGTACTTC.

The CDR3 reads CASSYSRRGYEQYF. The DNA of the CDR3 is TGTGCCAGCAGTTACTCGAGACGGGGCTACGAGCAGTACTTC. V and J are TRBV6-5 and TRBJ2-7; the D gene is possibly TRBD2 (5 bases). CDR1 and CDR2 from the germline V gene are MNHEY and SVGAGI. V was pared by 0 bases and J by 3 bases, with 9 bases between. The length of the CDR3 is 14 residues.

This rearrangement joins TRBV5-1 to TRBJ2-2, with TRBD2 as a possible D gene (6 bases). Trimming pared 3 bases from V and 4 bases from J, leaving 10 bases between. This CDR3 comprises 14 residues. The germline gives CDR1 SGHRS, CDR2 YFSETQ. CDR3 DNA: TGCGCCAGCAGCTGGCTAGCGCCCACCGGGGAGCTGTTTTTT. Translation: CASSWLAPTGELFF. The variable domain in full, with the rest retrieved from reference TRBV5-1 and TRBJ2-2, is KAGVTQTPRYLIKTRGQQVTLSCSPISGHRSVSWYQQTPGQGLQFLFEYFSETQRNKGNFPGRFSGRQFSNSRSEMNVSTLELGDSALYLCASSWLAPTGELFFGEGSRLTVL.